The 11 T cell receptor beta chains given below trace back to one sample, sequenced in a study of blood T cell repertoires in COVID-19. Method: immunoSEQ multiplex PCR; TCRdb's copy keeps in-frame clones and lacks some. Of fewer than 300,000 clones in the sample, 86% were seen once. Sequenced material: peripheral blood. The source of these receptors is a man aged 35-49 years who had recovered from COVID-19.

V and J are TRBV6-2 or TRBV6-3 and TRBJ1-6, with D possibly matching TRBD1 (5 bases). Germline-derived CDR1 and CDR2 are MNHEY and SVGEGT. Trimming pared 3 bases from V and 2 bases from J, leaving 20 bases between. This CDR3 spans 19 amino acids. This CDR3 reads CASSYRGSSEQAYNSPLHF. CDR3 sequence (DNA): TGTGCCAGCAGTTATCGTGGCTCCTCGGAACAGGCCTATAATTCACCCCTCCACTTT.

V and J are TRBV30 and TRBJ2-2, with D maybe TRBD1 (6 bases). Deletions cut 2 bases from V and 6 bases from J, with 10 bases between. The germline gives CDR1 GTSNPN, CDR2 SVGIG (reference sequence). This CDR3 is 13 amino acids long. DNA of the CDR3: TGTGCCTGGAGTACAGGGTTGGCCGGGGAGCTGTTTTTT. This codes for CAWSTGLAGELFF.

V usage is TRBV5-4 and J usage is TRBJ2-7; D uncertain. V lost 4 bases, J lost 6 bases, and 23 bases lay in between. The germline V gene encodes CDR1 SGHNT and CDR2 YYREEE (reference sequence). The CDR3 extends over 16 amino acids. The CDR3 DNA is TGTGCCAGCAGCCCATATCCCGGGTCCCAAGCCGCCGAGCAGTACTTC. It yields the protein CASSPYPGSQAAEQYF. Full variable domain (missing parts from reference TRBV5-4 and TRBJ2-7): ETGVTQSPTHLIKTRGQQVTLRCSSQSGHNTVSWYQQALGQGPQFIFQYYREEENGRGNFPPRFSGLQFPNYSSELNVNALELDDSALYLCASSPYPGSQAAEQYFGPGTRLTVT.

The chain recombines TRBV5-6 with TRBJ2-2, with 12 bases lining up with TRBD2. With 4 bases clipped from V and 7 bases from J, the junction kept 8 bases outside the gene matches. The CDR3 runs 16 residues. The germline CDR1 and CDR2 sequences are SGHDT and YYEEEE. The CDR3 loop reads CASSTLAGGRSGELFF. The CDR3 DNA reads TGTGCCAGCAGCACTCTAGCGGGGGGGCGAAGCGGGGAGCTGTTTTTT.

The V call is TRBV6-5, the J call TRBJ2-7; tentative D call: TRBD2 (5 bases). The CDR3 spans 14 residues. The germline gives CDR1 MNHEY, CDR2 SVGAGI. V was cut by 7 bases and J by 2 bases, with 15 bases left in between. The CDR3 bases are TGTGCCAGCAAAGCCAGAGGGCGTCCCTACGAGCAGTACTTC. The encoded protein is CASKARGRPYEQYF.

The chain is built from TRBV7-7 and TRBJ1-3, with D possibly matching TRBD1 (5 bases). The V gene lost 10 bases and the J gene lost 0 bases, with 19 bases spanning the gap. The CDR3 spans 16 residues. Looked up from germline, CDR1 is SSHAT and CDR2 is FNYEAQ (reference sequence). CDR3 sequence (DNA): TGTGCCACCGTAAGGGGTCTGCTGAGCTCTGGAAACACCATATATTTT. This gives the protein CATVRGLLSSGNTIYF.

This sequence joins TRBV11-2 and TRBJ2-3, with D maybe TRBD2 (6 bases). The ends were cut back, 6 bases at V and 4 bases at J, with 11 bases in the middle. The CDR3 is made up of 13 amino acids. Per germline, CDR1 SGHAT and CDR2 FQNNGV. The CDR3 region is CASSSSGADTQYF. The DNA for the CDR3 is TGTGCCAGCAGTTCCTCGGGGGCAGATACGCAGTATTTT.

The gene calls are TRBV2 and TRBJ1-1; no firm D call. Germline V lookup: CDR1 SNHLY, CDR2 FYNNEI. V was trimmed by 6 bases and J by 5 bases, leaving 13 bases between them. The CDR3 spans 13 residues. In DNA form, the CDR3 reads TGTGCCAGCAGCCGTGAGGTGGCTACTGAAGCTTTCTTT. Translation gives CASSREVATEAFF.

The chain joins TRBV6-5 to TRBJ1-2; tentatively, D is TRBD1 (6 bases). The CDR3 sequence is 15 residues long. Germline CDR1 reads MNHEY; CDR2 reads SVGAGI. V shed 8 bases and J shed 8 bases, with 24 bases lying between them. The CDR3 coding sequence is TGTGCCAGCTTTACCCCTCGACAGGACACAAGGGGCTACACCTTC. It specifies CASFTPRQDTRGYTF.

J is TRBJ2-5 and V is TRBV6-2 or TRBV6-3; TRBD2 matches 8 bases. The V segment lost 5 bases and the J segment 10 bases; nucleotides outside the gene matches: 6. The CDR3 runs to 12 residues. CDR1 and CDR2 from the germline V gene are MNHEY and SVGEGT. The CDR3 DNA reads TGTGCCAGCAGTAACACGGGGGGGGTCCAGTACTTC. Translating gives CASSNTGGVQYF.

The chain joins TRBV6-1 to TRBJ1-2, with D maybe TRBD1 (6 bases). Looked up from germline, CDR1 is MNHNS and CDR2 is SASEGT. This CDR3 is 13 amino acids long. The V end was cut by 2 bases, the J end by 6 bases, with 10 bases between. Written as DNA, the CDR3 is TGTGCCAGCAGTGAAAGGGGGTCTCATGGCTACACCTTC. Translated: CASSERGSHGYTF.